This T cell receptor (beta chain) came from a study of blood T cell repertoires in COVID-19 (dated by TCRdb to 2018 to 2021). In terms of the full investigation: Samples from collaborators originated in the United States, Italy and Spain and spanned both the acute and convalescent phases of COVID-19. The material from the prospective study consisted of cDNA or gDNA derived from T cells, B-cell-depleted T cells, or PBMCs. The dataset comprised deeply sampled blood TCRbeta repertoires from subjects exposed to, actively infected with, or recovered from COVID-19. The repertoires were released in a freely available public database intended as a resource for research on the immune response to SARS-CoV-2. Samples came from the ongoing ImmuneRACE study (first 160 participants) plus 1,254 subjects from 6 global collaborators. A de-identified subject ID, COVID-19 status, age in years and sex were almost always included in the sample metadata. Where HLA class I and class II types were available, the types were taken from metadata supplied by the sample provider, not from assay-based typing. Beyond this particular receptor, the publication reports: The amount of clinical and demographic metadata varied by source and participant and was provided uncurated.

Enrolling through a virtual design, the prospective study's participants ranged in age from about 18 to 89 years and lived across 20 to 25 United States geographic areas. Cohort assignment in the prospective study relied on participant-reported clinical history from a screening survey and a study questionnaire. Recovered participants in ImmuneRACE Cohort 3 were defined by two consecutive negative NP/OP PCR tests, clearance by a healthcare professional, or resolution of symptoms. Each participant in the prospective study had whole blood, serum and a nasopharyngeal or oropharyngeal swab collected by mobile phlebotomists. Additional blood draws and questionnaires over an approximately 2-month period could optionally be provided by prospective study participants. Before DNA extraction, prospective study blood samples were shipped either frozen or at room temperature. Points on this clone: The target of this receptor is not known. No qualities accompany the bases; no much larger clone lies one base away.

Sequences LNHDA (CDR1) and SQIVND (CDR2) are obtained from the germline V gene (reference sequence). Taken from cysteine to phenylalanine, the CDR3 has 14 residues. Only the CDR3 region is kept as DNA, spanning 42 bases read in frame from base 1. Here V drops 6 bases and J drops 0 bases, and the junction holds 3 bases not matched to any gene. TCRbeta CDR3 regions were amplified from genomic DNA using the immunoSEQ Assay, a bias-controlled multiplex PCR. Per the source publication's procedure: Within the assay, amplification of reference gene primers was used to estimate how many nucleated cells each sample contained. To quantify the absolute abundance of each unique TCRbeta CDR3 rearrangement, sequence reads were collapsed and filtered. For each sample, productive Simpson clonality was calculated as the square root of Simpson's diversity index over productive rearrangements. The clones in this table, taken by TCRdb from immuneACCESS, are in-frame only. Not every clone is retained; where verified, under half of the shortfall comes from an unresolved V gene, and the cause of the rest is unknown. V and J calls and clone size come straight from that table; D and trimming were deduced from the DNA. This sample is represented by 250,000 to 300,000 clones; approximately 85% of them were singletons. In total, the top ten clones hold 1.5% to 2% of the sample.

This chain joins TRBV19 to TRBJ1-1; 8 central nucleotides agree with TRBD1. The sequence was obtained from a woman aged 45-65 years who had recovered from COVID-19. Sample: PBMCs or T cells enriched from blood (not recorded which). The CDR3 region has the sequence CASSRQGLNTEAFF. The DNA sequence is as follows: TGTGCCAGTAGCCGACAGGGGTTGAACACTGAAGCTTTCTTT.